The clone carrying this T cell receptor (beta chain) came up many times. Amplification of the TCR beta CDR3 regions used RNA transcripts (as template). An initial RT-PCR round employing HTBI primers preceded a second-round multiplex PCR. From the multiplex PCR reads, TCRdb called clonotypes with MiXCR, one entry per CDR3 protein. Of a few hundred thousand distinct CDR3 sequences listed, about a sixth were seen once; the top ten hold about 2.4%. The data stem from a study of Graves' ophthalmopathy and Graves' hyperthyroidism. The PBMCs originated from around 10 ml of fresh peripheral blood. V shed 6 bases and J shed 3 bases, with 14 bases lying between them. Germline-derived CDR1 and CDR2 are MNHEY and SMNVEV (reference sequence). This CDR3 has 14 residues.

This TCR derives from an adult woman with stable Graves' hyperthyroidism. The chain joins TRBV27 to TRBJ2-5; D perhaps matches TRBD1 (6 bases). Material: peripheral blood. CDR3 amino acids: CASRMTGFEETQYF. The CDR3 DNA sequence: TGTGCCAGCAGGATGACAGGCTTTGAAGAGACCCAGTACTTC.